Sequencing of this T cell receptor beta chain was carried out in a study of OX40 agonist ivuxolimab in advanced cancers. In the study overall: The eligibility criteria allowed prior anti-PD-1, anti-PD-L1 or anti-CTLA-4 therapy, and around 40% had some. The study's findings and limits: Expanded peripheral T-cell antigen specificity went undetermined.

Some clones are missing from TCRdb's copy, which holds only in-frame ones; the method was immunoSEQ multiplex PCR. This sample has about 19,000 clones, with more than 60% found just once. V was trimmed by 2 bases and J by 6 bases, leaving 10 bases between them. The CDR3 sequence is 13 residues long. Germline values: CDR1 MNHNY, CDR2 SVGAGI (reference sequence). Regarding this clone: Its target is not known.

This receptor was identified in an adult with an advanced solid tumor such as melanoma, head and neck, liver or kidney cancer. The chain is built from TRBV6-6 and TRBJ1-2, with D possibly TRBD1 on 6 matching bases. The starting material was CD4+ or CD8+ T cells sorted from blood, obtained in a trial of the OX40 agonist ivuxolimab. The CDR3 sequence: CASSYLNRDGYTF. The DNA of the CDR3 is TGTGCCAGCAGTTACCTTAACAGGGATGGCTACACCTTC.